Included here is one T cell receptor beta chain sequence, with context. cDNA came from roughly 0.5 to 1 ug RNA primed by random hexamers. TCRdb ran MiXCR on the immunoSEQ multiplex PCR reads and lists one entry per CDR3 protein. The sample contains fewer than 85,000 distinct CDR3 sequences, around 94% of which appear only once. This sample was taken from a study of CD8 T cells in Susac syndrome. This CDR3 is built from 14 residues. In germline, CDR1 is SGDLS, CDR2 YYNGEE. V was clipped by 0 bases and J by 3 bases, with 10 bases between them. The TCR was taken from a human donor with Susac syndrome. The chain uses TRBV9 and TRBJ2-7, with D perhaps TRBD1 (5 bases). Specimen: CD8+ T cells from PBMCs. The CDR3 region has the DNA TGTGCCAGCAGCGTAGAAGACAGAGACTACGAGCAGTACTTC. Its translation: CASSVEDRDYEQYF.